One sample yielded the 26 T cell receptor beta chains listed below, sequenced in a study of neoadjuvant anti-PD-1 for oral cavity cancer. Produced via immunoSEQ multiplex PCR; TCRdb's table is partial and in-frame only. This table has just over 65,000 clones, approximately 84% appearing once. The time point: after neoadjuvant nivolumab, at surgical resection. The sequenced sample was PBMCs, obtained after nivolumab (anti-PD-1) treatment. The receptor set was obtained from a person between 40 and 85 years old with oral cavity squamous cell carcinoma.

The chain couples TRBV9 to TRBJ2-6, with D unclear. V lost 0 bases to trimming and J lost 10 bases, with 11 bases between them. There are 14 residues in the CDR3. Germline CDR1 is SGDLS and CDR2 is YYNGEE. The CDR3 spells CASSVGFQGNVLTF. Here the CDR3 DNA reads TGTGCCAGCAGCGTAGGCTTCCAAGGAAACGTCCTGACTTTC.

The genes are TRBV14 and TRBJ2-3; D is unclear. V dropped 1 base and J dropped 2 bases, with 7 bases sitting between them. CDR1 and CDR2 from the germline V gene are SGHDN and FVKESK. The CDR3 runs 14 residues. CDR3 bases: TGTGCCAGCAGCCAAGGGGGAAACACAGATACGCAGTATTTT. It yields the protein CASSQGGNTDTQYF. The full variable domain, in which reference TRBV14 and TRBJ2-3 provide the parts outside the CDR3, is EAGVTQFPSHSVIEKGQTVTLRCDPISGHDNLYWYRRVMGKEIKFLLHFVKESKQDESGMPNNRFLAERTGGTYSTLKVQPAELEDSGVYFCASSQGGNTDTQYFGPGTRLTVL.

The chain employs TRBV28 and TRBJ1-5; D possibly corresponds to TRBD1 (5 bases). CDR3 length: 15 amino acids. Trimming pared 0 bases from V and 6 bases from J, leaving 12 bases between. Germline loops: CDR1 MDHEN, CDR2 SYDVKM. CDR3 sequence: CASSLWSVQGQPQHF. CDR3 in DNA: TGTGCCAGCAGTTTATGGTCGGTCCAGGGTCAGCCCCAGCATTTT.

V is TRBV28 and J is TRBJ1-1, with D unresolved. The length of the CDR3 is 13 residues. V lost 5 bases and J lost 3, with 10 bases in between. The germline CDR1 and CDR2 sequences are MDHEN and SYDVKM. Here the CDR3 DNA reads TGTGCCAGCAGTGCCCAAGGTGACACTGAAGCTTTCTTT. This codes for CASSAQGDTEAFF.

The chain carries TRBV10-2 and TRBJ1-1; TRBD1 might be the D (6 bases). Trimming pared 5 bases from V and 1 base from J, leaving 11 bases between. Germline CDR1 is WSHSY and CDR2 is SAAADI. The CDR3 loop spans 14 amino acids. The CDR3 loop is CASSPTTGNTEAFF. In nucleotides, the CDR3 is TGCGCCAGCAGTCCCACGACAGGGAACACTGAAGCTTTCTTT.

The chain uses TRBV5-1 and TRBJ2-2, with D unclear. The CDR3 loop spans 17 amino acids. V gave up 2 bases and J gave up 0 bases, with 14 bases separating them. The germline V gene has CDR1 SGHRS and CDR2 YFSETQ. In nucleotides, the CDR3 is TGCGCCAGCAGCTTACCTAAGACCGTCGCGAACACCGGGGAGCTGTTTTTT. Translated, it gives CASSLPKTVANTGELFF.

This clone has more than one count but fewer than ten. The V gene is TRBV5-8, the J gene TRBJ1-2; unclear D gene. Trimming shortened V by 4 bases and J by 4 bases, and 5 bases separated the two germline ends. The CDR3 is 11 amino acids. CDR1 is SGHTS and CDR2 is YDEGEE in the germline V gene. Here the CDR3 reads CASSKSYGYTF. CDR3 sequence (DNA): TGTGCCAGCAGCAAAAGCTATGGCTACACCTTC. The full variable domain, rest sourced from reference TRBV5-8 and TRBJ1-2, is EAGVTQSPTHLIKTRGQQATLRCSPISGHTSVYWYQQALGLGLQFLLWYDEGEERNRGNFPPRFSGRQFPNYSSELNVNALELEDSALYLCASSKSYGYTFGSGTRLTVV.

This clone was observed a single time. V and J are TRBV5-1 and TRBJ2-1; 7 bases agree with TRBD1. The CDR3 loop spans 15 amino acids. With V trimmed by 3 bases and J by 9 bases, 12 bases remained unmatched. The germline CDR1 and CDR2 sequences are SGHRS and YFSETQ. The CDR3 region has the DNA TGCGCCAGCAGCTCGCCCGGGACAGTACCGGGTGAGCAGTTCTTC. Protein sequence: CASSSPGTVPGEQFF.

CDR3 in amino acids: CASNPGSISTEAFF. Written as DNA, the CDR3 is TGTGCCAGCAACCCAGGGTCTATTAGCACTGAAGCTTTCTTT. The V gene is TRBV28, the J gene TRBJ1-1, with D maybe TRBD1 (5 bases). V was cut by 7 bases and J by 4 bases, with 16 bases left in between. The CDR3 totals 14 residues. CDR1 is MDHEN, CDR2 SYDVKM, per germline.

This clone occurred once. The CDR3 region has the DNA TGTGCCAGCAGCCAGGGGGGCAGTGCCTACAATGAGCAGTTCTTC. As protein: CASSQGGSAYNEQFF. The V call is TRBV4-2, the J call TRBJ2-1, with D possibly being TRBD1 or TRBD2 (6 bases each). Germline CDR1 and CDR2: LGHNA and YNFKEQ. The CDR3 spans 15 residues. Trimming shortened V by 3 bases and J by 2 bases, and 11 bases separated the two germline ends.

V is TRBV7-8 and J is TRBJ2-7; 11 positions agree with TRBD2. The CDR3 covers 15 residues. After removal of 4 bases from V and 3 bases from J, the junction contained 5 bases not matched to a gene. The V gene's germline CDR1 is SGHVS and CDR2 FQNEAQ. The CDR3, as DNA: TGTGCCAGCAGCTCTCAGACTAGCGGGAACTACGAGCAGTACTTC. Translating it yields CASSSQTSGNYEQYF.

The chain couples TRBV15 to TRBJ2-3; D is unclear. Germline V gene data show CDR1 as LNHNV and CDR2 as YYDKDF (reference sequence). The germline V and J ends were trimmed by 5 bases and 0 bases, with 12 bases remaining between them. This CDR3 contains 15 residues. The CDR3 here is CATSFWTGSTDTQYF. For the CDR3, the DNA is TGTGCCACCAGCTTCTGGACCGGGAGCACAGATACGCAGTATTTT.

The chain links TRBV19 to TRBJ1-1, with D possibly matching TRBD1 (5 bases). Germline V lookup: CDR1 LNHDA, CDR2 SQIVND (reference sequence). This CDR3 has 12 residues. V was trimmed by 11 bases and J by 3 bases, leaving 13 bases between them. For the CDR3, the DNA is TGTGCCTCGAAGGTGGGGCACACTGAAGCTTTCTTT. Its protein is CASKVGHTEAFF.

The chain is built from TRBV5-1 and TRBJ2-1; TRBD2 aligns across 9 bases. CDR1 is SGHRS and CDR2 is YFSETQ in the germline V gene. This CDR3 spans 17 amino acids. V was clipped by 5 bases and J by 8 bases; unmatched bases: 17. The CDR3 reads CASRPESGLAPGDEQFF. DNA for the CDR3: TGCGCCAGCAGGCCTGAATCGGGACTAGCACCTGGGGATGAGCAGTTCTTC.

The chain combines TRBV19 with TRBJ2-7; tentatively, D is TRBD1 (7 bases). Germline assignment: CDR1 LNHDA and CDR2 SQIVND (reference sequence). Trimming shortened V by 10 bases and J by 6 bases, and 19 bases separated the two germline ends. The CDR3 spans 13 residues. CDR3 residues: CATRLRQGLEQYF. The DNA of the CDR3 is TGTGCCACCAGGCTGCGACAGGGACTCGAGCAGTACTTC.

The chain's CDR3 is CAWSYLGALETQYF. CDR3 nucleotide sequence: TGTGCCTGGAGTTACTTGGGGGCGCTGGAGACCCAGTACTTC. J is TRBJ2-5 and V is TRBV30; perhaps TRBD1 as D (6 bases). V lost 2 bases, J lost 5 bases, and 15 bases lay in between. The CDR3 has 14 amino acids. Germline assignment: CDR1 GTSNPN and CDR2 SVGIG (reference sequence).

The chain has TRBV29-1 and TRBJ1-1; 7 bases fit TRBD1. The CDR3 totals 13 residues. V lost 2 bases and J lost 5; bases outside the gene matches: 5. The germline V gene has CDR1 SQVTM and CDR2 ANQGSEA. This CDR3 is CSVEYTGDTEAFF. CDR3 DNA: TGCAGCGTTGAATATACAGGGGATACTGAAGCTTTCTTT.

The rearrangement joins TRBV7-3 to TRBJ2-5; D unclear. The CDR3 length is 15 residues. V was cut by 3 bases and J by 5 bases, with 16 bases left in between. Per the germline V gene, CDR1 is SGHTA and CDR2 is FQGTGA. CDR3 DNA sequence: TGTGCCAGCAGCTTGCTACGGACCGGTCAGGAGACCCAGTACTTC. It is translated as CASSLLRTGQETQYF.

The gene calls are TRBV5-4 and TRBJ2-3; 12 nucleotides line up with TRBD1. Looked up from germline, CDR1 is SGHNT and CDR2 is YYREEE (reference sequence). The CDR3 is 17 residues long. V shed 2 bases and J 4 bases; nucleotides not matched to a gene: 8. CDR3 DNA: TGTGCCAGCAGCTTTGGCTTGGGACAGGGGGCGGCAGATACGCAGTATTTT. Amino acid sequence: CASSFGLGQGAADTQYF.

This clone has a single count. A junction boundary mismatches the germline segment, possibly from a read error. The chain employs TRBV7-9 and TRBJ2-7; D is unresolved. This CDR3 spans 14 amino acids. Per the germline V gene, CDR1 is SEHNR and CDR2 is FQNEAQ (reference sequence). This chain's CDR3 is CASSSTTTSPSAWF. CDR3 DNA sequence: TGTGCCAGCAGCTCTACTACTACGAGCCCCTCCGCATGGTTC. Full variable domain (rest looked up from reference TRBV7-9 and TRBJ2-7): DTGVSQNPRHKITKRGQNVTFRCDPISEHNRLYWYRQTLGQGPEFLTYFQNEAQLEKSRLLSDRFSAERPKGSFSTLEIQRTEQGDSAMYLCASSSTTTSPSAWFGPGTRLTVT.

The chain joins TRBV27 to TRBJ2-1; TRBD1 matches 10 bases. The ends lost 7 bases at V and 3 bases at J; junction bases unmatched: 6. Germline values: CDR1 MNHEY, CDR2 SMNVEV (reference sequence). This CDR3 has 15 amino acids. The CDR3 is CASIRQGANYNEQFF. CDR3 DNA: TGTGCCAGCATCCGACAGGGGGCAAACTACAATGAGCAGTTCTTC.

The gene calls are TRBV5-1 and TRBJ2-5; D call uncertain. Per germline, CDR1 SGHRS and CDR2 YFSETQ. This CDR3 has 14 residues. The V gene lost 1 base and the J gene lost 5 bases, with 12 bases spanning the gap. The CDR3 is CASSLTGPGETQYF. CDR3 nucleotide sequence: TGCGCCAGCAGCTTGACGGGCCCTGGGGAGACCCAGTACTTC.

V and J are TRBV10-1 and TRBJ2-5; TRBD2 is a possible D gene (6 bases). Germline values: CDR1 WNHNN, CDR2 SYGVQD (reference sequence). The V end was cut by 3 bases, the J end by 4 bases, with 12 bases between. The CDR3 runs to 14 residues. This CDR3 is CASSDGAGPETQYF. The CDR3 DNA is TGCGCCAGCAGTGACGGTGCGGGACCAGAGACCCAGTACTTC.

The CDR3 region is CASRLTGAGELFF. CDR3 sequence (DNA): TGTGCCAGTAGACTTACAGGGGCCGGGGAGCTGTTTTTT. V and J are TRBV19 and TRBJ2-2, with TRBD1 matching 7 bases. Per germline, CDR1 LNHDA and CDR2 SQIVND (reference sequence). The ends lost 6 bases at V and 6 bases at J; junction bases unmatched: 4. The CDR3 runs to 13 residues.

This chain joins TRBV7-9 and TRBJ1-4, with TRBD1 matching over 12 bases. The germline V gene has CDR1 SEHNR and CDR2 FQNEAQ (reference sequence). Losses at the gene ends were 4 bases for V and 8 bases for J; bases not matched to a gene: 2. The CDR3 consists of 14 residues. The CDR3: CASSWDRGREKLFF. The CDR3 DNA reads TGTGCCAGCAGCTGGGACAGGGGGCGAGAAAAACTGTTTTTT.

DNA for the CDR3: TGTGCCTGGTCCCGTAGCGGCAATGAGCAGTTCTTC. Amino acids: CAWSRSGNEQFF. The V call is TRBV30, the J call TRBJ2-1; D might be TRBD2 (6 bases). The length of the CDR3 is 12 residues. Between the trimmed V and J ends, which lost 5 bases and 6 bases, there was a span of 11 bases. Germline V gives CDR1 GTSNPN, CDR2 SVGIG (reference sequence).